These 23 T cell receptor beta chains originate from one sample sequenced in a study of OX40 agonist ivuxolimab in advanced cancers. Library preparation employed the immunoSEQ multiplex PCR assay. TCRdb provides this immuneACCESS table in a form limited to in-frame rearrangements. Some clones are lacking; in checked studies, under half of them reflect an unresolved V gene, and why the rest are absent is not known. This sample has roughly 80,000 clones in its table, and 65% to 90% of those were observed once. The ten largest account for under 2.5% of the sample. Sequenced material: CD4+ or CD8+ T cells sorted from blood, taken in a trial of the OX40 agonist ivuxolimab. These receptors came from an adult with an advanced solid tumor such as melanoma, head and neck, liver or kidney cancer.

This clone was seen many times. The chain joins TRBV2 to TRBJ1-5; 9 positions agree with TRBD1. The ends lost 6 bases at V and 4 bases at J; junction bases unmatched: 7. CDR1 and CDR2 (germline): SNHLY, FYNNEI. The CDR3 contains 15 residues. In DNA, the CDR3 is TGTGCCAGCAGCCGGGACAGGGAACCTAATCAGCCCCAGCATTTT. Its translation: CASSRDREPNQPQHF.

CDR3 bases: TGTGCCAGCAAACGAACGCTAGCGGGGTTATCTAGCACAGATACGCAGTATTTT. Translating gives CASKRTLAGLSSTDTQYF. The chain links TRBV2 to TRBJ2-3; 9 bases are a match to TRBD2. CDR1 and CDR2 from the germline V gene are SNHLY and FYNNEI. The J segment lost 0 bases and the V segment lost 7 bases, leaving 14 bases of the junction unmatched. The CDR3 extends over 18 amino acids.

J is TRBJ1-1 and V is TRBV18; D unresolved. V lost 2 bases to trimming and J lost 1 base, with 5 bases between them. CDR3 length: 13 amino acids. Germline V CDR1 and CDR2: KGHSH, LQKENI. CDR3 DNA sequence: TGTGCCAGCTCACCAAACGGGAACACTGAAGCTTTCTTT. Protein: CASSPNGNTEAFF.

A word on this clone: At one end, the junction sequence differs from germline, possibly due to a read error. This chain joins TRBV5-1 and TRBJ1-1; D is undetermined. Looked up from germline, CDR1 is SGHRS and CDR2 is YFSETQ. The CDR3 is 11 amino acids. The CDR3 reads CASSLNRRRSF. For the CDR3, the DNA is TGCGCCAGCAGCTTGAATCGCAGGCGTTCCTTT.

The rearrangement links TRBV18 to TRBJ2-7; no definite D call. Germline V gives CDR1 KGHSH, CDR2 LQKENI. V was clipped by 3 bases and J by 0 bases, with 12 bases between them. This CDR3 spans 15 amino acids. The CDR3 sequence: CASSPTLGSSYEQYF. The CDR3 bases are TGTGCCAGCTCACCTACCCTCGGCAGCTCCTACGAGCAGTACTTC.

The chain couples TRBV11-1 to TRBJ2-1; D is unclear. CDR1 and CDR2 (germline): SGHAT, FQDESV (reference sequence). The CDR3 totals 17 residues. The V and J ends lost 4 bases and 4 bases respectively, with 20 bases between them. CDR3 DNA sequence: TGTGCCAGCAGCTCTACCCCTCTATCTACCCTATACAATGAGCAGTTCTTC. Translating it yields CASSSTPLSTLYNEQFF.

V and J are TRBV7-7 and TRBJ2-3; D is tentatively TRBD1 or TRBD2 (5 bases each). Germline CDR1 and CDR2: SSHAT and FNYEAQ (reference sequence). Trimming took off 4 bases at V and 2 bases at J, with 7 bases between the two ends. The CDR3 extends over 13 amino acids. The chain's CDR3 is CASSYGTTDTQYF. The CDR3 DNA sequence: TGTGCCAGCAGCTACGGGACCACAGATACGCAGTATTTT.

The CDR3 sequence: CASSETHRGDQPQHF. DNA of the CDR3: TGTGCCAGCAGCGAAACGCACAGGGGGGATCAGCCCCAGCATTTT. The V call is TRBV28, the J call TRBJ1-5; TRBD1 matches 8 bases. Germline CDR1 and CDR2: MDHEN and SYDVKM. This CDR3 comprises 15 residues. V was pared by 6 bases and J by 5 bases, with 9 bases of the junction left unmatched. The complete variable domain, with remaining parts taken from reference TRBV28 and TRBJ1-5, reads DVKVTQSSRYLVKRTGEKVFLECVQDMDHENMFWYRQDPGLGLRLIYFSYDVKMKEKGDIPEGYSVSREKKERFSLILESASTNQTSMYLCASSETHRGDQPQHFGDGTRLSIL.

The chain combines TRBV29-1 with TRBJ1-3, with TRBD1 as a possible D gene (5 bases). Germline values: CDR1 SQVTM, CDR2 ANQGSEA. V gave up 0 bases and J gave up 2 bases, with 14 bases separating them. This CDR3 comprises 16 residues. DNA for the CDR3: TGCAGCGTTGAAGATGGGGCAGGGAATCCTGGAAACACCATATATTTT. This encodes CSVEDGAGNPGNTIYF.

The V call is TRBV28, the J call TRBJ1-4; D not resolved. Trimming took 6 bases from V and 4 from J, leaving 12 bases between them. The CDR3 consists of 14 residues. Germline V CDR1 and CDR2: MDHEN, SYDVKM. In nucleotides, the CDR3 is TGTGCCAGCAGGGATGACGGATTTAATGAAAAACTGTTTTTT. Its translation: CASRDDGFNEKLFF.

The rearrangement joins TRBV5-4 to TRBJ1-3, with TRBD1 matching 9 bases. This CDR3 region has 17 residues. V was clipped by 3 bases and J by 2 bases; unmatched bases: 9. Looked up from germline, CDR1 is SGHNT and CDR2 is YYREEE (reference sequence). CDR3 sequence (DNA): TGTGCCAGCAGCTCCGTCCCGGGACAGGGTACTGGAAACACCATATATTTT. Translated: CASSSVPGQGTGNTIYF.

The V call is TRBV14, the J call TRBJ2-2; possible D gene TRBD2, 6 bases. The CDR3 spans 15 residues. Trimming pared 4 bases from V and 1 base from J, leaving 10 bases between. The germline CDR1 and CDR2 sequences are SGHDN and FVKESK. DNA for the CDR3: TGTGCCAGCAGCCCCCTCGGGGGGAACACCGGGGAGCTGTTTTTT. Encoded protein: CASSPLGGNTGELFF.

V is TRBV11-2 and J is TRBJ2-2; 10 nucleotides line up with TRBD2. Germline CDR1 reads SGHAT; CDR2 reads FQNNGV. J was trimmed by 4 bases and V by 1 base; bases with no gene match: 6. The CDR3 spans 17 residues. The CDR3 spells CASSLVPGLASTGELFF. The CDR3 region has the DNA TGTGCCAGCAGCTTAGTCCCGGGACTAGCGAGCACCGGGGAGCTGTTTTTT.

The chain carries TRBV27 and TRBJ2-7; tentative D call: TRBD1 (7 bases). This CDR3 comprises 16 residues. Germline V gene sequence: CDR1 MNHEY, CDR2 SMNVEV (reference sequence). V lost 4 bases and J lost 1, with 17 bases in between. Written as DNA, the CDR3 is TGTGCCAGCAGTTCTGGGACTGACAGGGTTTCCTACGAGCAGTACTTC. It codes for CASSSGTDRVSYEQYF.

The CDR3 region has the DNA TGTGCCACAGGGGAACAGGGGGCCGCCGGGGAGCTGTTTTTT. This encodes CATGEQGAAGELFF. V is TRBV5-6 and J is TRBJ2-2; TRBD1 aligns across 9 bases. Germline V gene sequence: CDR1 SGHDT, CDR2 YYEEEE. The CDR3 is made up of 14 amino acids. V gave up 9 bases and J gave up 6 bases; unmatched junction bases: 9.

This clone appeared a few times. This chain uses TRBV28 with TRBJ1-2; 9 bases map to TRBD1. Germline values: CDR1 MDHEN, CDR2 SYDVKM. J was trimmed by 6 bases and V by 3 bases; bases with no gene match: 11. The CDR3 has 16 residues. The CDR3 DNA follows: TGTGCCAGCAGTTTTTCTCTCCCGGGACAGGGCAATGGCTACACCTTC. Translated: CASSFSLPGQGNGYTF.

Comment on this clone: The same CDR3 arises from other DNA sequences in this sample as well. The J gene is TRBJ2-3, the V gene TRBV5-4, with TRBD2 matching over 8 bases. There are 15 residues in the CDR3. The J segment lost 1 base and the V segment lost 4 bases, leaving 5 bases of the junction unmatched. Looked up from germline, CDR1 is SGHNT and CDR2 is YYREEE (reference sequence). The CDR3, as DNA: TGTGCCAGCAGCACCGGGGGGGCGGGCACAGATACGCAGTATTTT. Its translation is CASSTGGAGTDTQYF. Full variable domain (missing parts from reference TRBV5-4 and TRBJ2-3): ETGVTQSPTHLIKTRGQQVTLRCSSQSGHNTVSWYQQALGQGPQFIFQYYREEENGRGNFPPRFSGLQFPNYSSELNVNALELDDSALYLCASSTGGAGTDTQYFGPGTRLTVL.

This clone has a handful of counts. The genes are TRBV19 and TRBJ2-7; 8 positions match TRBD1. CDR1 LNHDA and CDR2 SQIVND come from the germline V gene (reference sequence). This CDR3 comprises 11 residues. V lost 8 bases and J lost 3; bases outside the gene matches: 0. CDR3 nucleotide sequence: TGTGCCAGTGGACAGGGCTACGAGCAGTACTTC. This gives the protein CASGQGYEQYF.

The chain carries TRBV19 and TRBJ1-3, with D unclear. Germline V gives CDR1 LNHDA, CDR2 SQIVND (reference sequence). The CDR3 totals 11 residues. Trimming took off 10 bases at V and 5 bases at J, with 9 bases between the two ends. The CDR3 region has the DNA TGTGCCACCCATCTGAGAAACACCATATATTTT. This gives the protein CATHLRNTIYF.

There are a few counts of this clone. V and J are TRBV5-1 and TRBJ2-1; D could derive from TRBD1 or TRBD2 (5 bases each). Trimming took off 5 bases at V and 3 bases at J, with 15 bases between the two ends. The CDR3 spans 15 residues. Per germline, CDR1 SGHRS and CDR2 YFSETQ. CDR3 sequence: CASRIRGDSYNEQFF. CDR3 sequence (DNA): TGCGCCAGCAGAATAAGGGGAGACAGCTACAATGAGCAGTTCTTC.

The chain joins TRBV7-3 to TRBJ2-5; the D gene is possibly TRBD2 (5 bases). The germline V gene encodes CDR1 SGHTA and CDR2 FQGTGA. V lost 2 bases to trimming and J lost 4 bases, with 8 bases between them. The CDR3 is 13 residues long. The CDR3 region has the DNA TGTGCCAGCAGCTTATATCGGGGAGAGACCCAGTACTTC. This gives the protein CASSLYRGETQYF.

The table lists this clone with a count of one. This chain joins TRBV28 and TRBJ1-1; D unresolved. The germline V and J ends were trimmed by 1 base and 0 bases, with 9 bases remaining between them. In germline, CDR1 is MDHEN, CDR2 SYDVKM. The CDR3 consists of 15 residues. CDR3 loop: CASSLLGQLNTEAFF. For the CDR3, the DNA is TGTGCCAGCAGTTTATTAGGGCAGTTGAACACTGAAGCTTTCTTT.

This sequence joins TRBV6-6 and TRBJ2-5; 7 bases fit TRBD1. Germline V gives CDR1 MNHNY, CDR2 SVGAGI (reference sequence). V was clipped by 5 bases and J by 5 bases; unmatched bases: 8. The CDR3 runs to 14 residues. The chain's CDR3 is CASSTGTVWETQYF. DNA of the CDR3: TGTGCCAGCAGTACGGGGACAGTCTGGGAGACCCAGTACTTC.